This TCR beta chain was retrieved from a study of blood T cell repertoires in COVID-19. About the research overall: Samples came from the United States, Italy and Spain, spanning acute and convalescent COVID-19. From T cells, B-cell-depleted T cells, or PBMCs came the material, which was cDNA or gDNA.

Those enrolled in Seattle joined during active infection and were followed longitudinally afterward. This CDR3 contains 19 residues. Germline assignment: CDR1 SGHVS and CDR2 FNYEAQ. V was cut by 5 bases and J by 5 bases, with 31 bases left in between. This clone was counted at least ten times. How the authors handled the data: Estimates of nucleated cell counts were drawn from the amplification of reference gene primers. Data came from immunoSEQ multiplex PCR; TCRdb stores just in-frame clones and leaves some out. V and J calls and clone size are copied from that table; D and trimming were computed from the DNA. The sample yields 200,000 to 250,000 clones, around four fifths seen once.

V is TRBV7-6 and J is TRBJ2-7; tentative D call: TRBD2 (6 bases). The receptor was isolated from an older woman with COVID-19, enrolled during active disease. Sequenced material: peripheral blood. CDR3: CASSPRSSGLQTPRHEQYF. The CDR3, as DNA: TGTGCCAGCAGCCCACGGAGTAGCGGACTACAAACTCCGCGCCACGAGCAGTACTTC.